Listed here are 9 T cell receptor beta chains from one sample, sequenced in a study of shared clonotypes between healthy human individuals. TCRdb's table, derived via immunoSEQ multiplex PCR, lists solely in-frame clones and lacks some. The data contain 2.5 million or so clones, more than 90% of them singletons. The sample was naive CD4+ T cells sorted from blood. Subset described: CD45RA+ positively selected. The receptors originated from a man aged 18 to 30 in good health.

The rearrangement joins TRBV11-2 to TRBJ2-7, with D possibly being TRBD1 (5 bases). The CDR3 consists of 15 residues. Looked up from germline, CDR1 is SGHAT and CDR2 is FQNNGV. V lost 1 base and J lost 3, with 13 bases in between. The CDR3 here is CASSLAAQGSYEQYF. CDR3 nucleotides: TGTGCCAGCAGCTTAGCAGCCCAGGGTAGCTACGAGCAGTACTTC. Full variable domain (remainder filled in from reference TRBV11-2 and TRBJ2-7): EAGVAQSPRYKIIEKRQSVAFWCNPISGHATLYWYQQILGQGPKLLIQFQNNGVVDDSQLPKDRFSAERLKGVDSTLKIQPAKLEDSAVYLCASSLAAQGSYEQYFGPGTRLTVT.

The V call is TRBV2, the J call TRBJ1-5, with TRBD1 identical over 10 bases. The CDR3 contains 16 residues. V was clipped by 2 bases and J by 10 bases; unmatched bases: 11. CDR1 SNHLY and CDR2 FYNNEI come from the germline V gene. The CDR3 spells CASSERGTGAILPQHF. The CDR3, as DNA: TGTGCCAGCAGTGAAAGGGGGACAGGGGCTATATTACCCCAGCATTTT.

V is TRBV4-1 and J is TRBJ2-3, with TRBD1 matching 10 bases. This CDR3 spans 19 amino acids. CDR1 and CDR2 (germline): MGHRA, YSYEKL. J was trimmed by 0 bases and V by 5 bases; bases with no gene match: 14. CDR3 region: CASSERDRGIGMSTDTQYF. The CDR3 DNA is TGCGCCAGCAGCGAGCGGGACAGGGGAATTGGGATGAGCACAGATACGCAGTATTTT.

The chain uses TRBV18 and TRBJ2-1, with 14 bases identical to TRBD2. The CDR3 is 14 amino acids. V trimming: 3 bases; J trimming: 16 bases; junction bases outside the gene matches: 8. Germline V gene data show CDR1 as KGHSH and CDR2 as LQKENI. CDR3 DNA: TGTGCCAGCTCACCGGGACTAGCGGGAGAAGGGGGTTTCTTC. Amino acid sequence: CASSPGLAGEGGFF.

The rearrangement uses TRBV28 and TRBJ1-2; the match to TRBD1 covers 8 bases. V lost 7 bases to trimming and J lost 2 bases; unmatched junction nucleotides: 6. The CDR3 loop spans 14 amino acids. Germline V gene sequence: CDR1 MDHEN, CDR2 SYDVKM. CDR3 residues: CASTPGGQNYGYTF. In DNA form, the CDR3 reads TGTGCCAGCACTCCAGGGGGCCAAAACTATGGCTACACCTTC.

The chain has TRBV6-5 and TRBJ2-3; D may be TRBD1 (6 bases). This CDR3 is built from 15 residues. Trimming shortened V by 7 bases and J by 6 bases, and 20 bases separated the two germline ends. CDR1 is MNHEY and CDR2 is SVGAGI in the germline V gene. CDR3 DNA: TGTGCCAGCAAGGGCCCCCAGGGGTTCATGGATACGCAGTATTTT. Protein sequence: CASKGPQGFMDTQYF.

Remarks on this clone: Other DNA sequences in this specimen translate into the identical CDR3. The chain has TRBV25-1 and TRBJ2-7; D gene uncertain. CDR3 length: 14 residues. Germline CDR1 and CDR2: MGHDK and SYGVNS. The V gene lost 4 bases and the J gene lost 0 bases, with 10 bases spanning the gap. The CDR3 sequence is CASSAGQNSYEQYF. CDR3 nucleotides: TGTGCCAGCAGTGCTGGGCAGAACTCCTACGAGCAGTACTTC.

This clone was seen once. The chain links TRBV2 to TRBJ2-3; a possible D gene is TRBD1 (6 bases). The germline gives CDR1 SNHLY, CDR2 FYNNEI. The CDR3 loop spans 15 amino acids. V lost 3 bases and J lost 0, with 10 bases in between. DNA for the CDR3: TGTGCCAGCAGTGAGTGGGACATTAGCACAGATACGCAGTATTTT. This translates into CASSEWDISTDTQYF.

CDR3 DNA: TGCAGCGTTGAAGATCCTGGCTCTGGGGCCAACGTCCTGACTTTC. Its protein is CSVEDPGSGANVLTF. The V call is TRBV29-1, the J call TRBJ2-6; D remains unclear. The CDR3 covers 15 residues. From germline, CDR1 is SQVTM and CDR2 ANQGSEA. Trimming took 0 bases from V and 0 from J, leaving 6 bases between them.